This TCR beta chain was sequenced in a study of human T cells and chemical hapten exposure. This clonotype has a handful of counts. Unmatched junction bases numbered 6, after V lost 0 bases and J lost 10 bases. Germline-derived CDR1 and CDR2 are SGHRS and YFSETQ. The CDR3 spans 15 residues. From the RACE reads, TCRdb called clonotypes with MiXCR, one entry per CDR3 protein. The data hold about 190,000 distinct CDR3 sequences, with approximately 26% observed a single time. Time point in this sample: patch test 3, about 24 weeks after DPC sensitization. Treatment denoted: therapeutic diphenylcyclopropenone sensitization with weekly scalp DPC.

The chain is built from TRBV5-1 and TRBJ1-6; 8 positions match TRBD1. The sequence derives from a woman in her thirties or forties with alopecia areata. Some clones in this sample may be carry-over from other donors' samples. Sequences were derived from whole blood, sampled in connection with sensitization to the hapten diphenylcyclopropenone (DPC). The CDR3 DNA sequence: TGCGCCAGCAGCTTGGAAACAGGGGGAGGATCACCCCTCCACTTT. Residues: CASSLETGGGSPLHF.